One sample yielded the 4 T cell receptor beta chains listed below, sequenced in a study of T cell changes during pregnancy in multiple sclerosis. Produced via immunoSEQ multiplex PCR; TCRdb's table is partial and in-frame only. The repertoire holds roughly 90,000 clones, with approximately 90% as singletons. This specimen consisted of peripheral blood, obtained before pregnancy. The receptors shown here come from a female donor with multiple sclerosis, enrolled in a pregnancy study.

The rearrangement uses TRBV7-9 and TRBJ1-1; D remains ambiguous. The V and J ends lost 5 bases and 1 base respectively, with 8 bases between them. There are 13 residues in the CDR3. CDR1 SEHNR and CDR2 FQNEAQ come from the germline V gene (reference sequence). The CDR3 DNA reads TGTGCCAGCAGCATAGGGCCGAACACTGAAGCTTTCTTT. It specifies CASSIGPNTEAFF.

This CDR3 is CASRISGGASEQFF. The CDR3 region has the DNA TGTGCCAGCAGAATTAGCGGGGGGGCCTCTGAGCAGTTCTTC. The chain employs TRBV7-3 and TRBJ2-1, with TRBD2 identical over 11 bases. V lost 6 bases to trimming and J lost 9 bases; unmatched junction nucleotides: 7. CDR1 is SGHTA and CDR2 is FQGTGA in the germline V gene. The CDR3 length is 14 residues. Using reference TRBV7-3 and TRBJ2-1 for the parts outside the CDR3, the full variable domain is GAGVSQTPSNKVTEKGKYVELRCDPISGHTALYWYRQSLGQGPEFLIYFQGTGAADDSGLPNDRFFAVRPEGSVSTLKIQRTERGDSAVYLCASRISGGASEQFFGPGTRLTVL.

The sample holds one count of this clone. J is TRBJ2-7 and V is TRBV28, with D hard to call. This CDR3 spans 12 amino acids. V lost 6 bases, J lost 4 bases, and 10 bases lay in between. Germline CDR1 and CDR2: MDHEN and SYDVKM. The CDR3 reads CASSPYRYEQYF. The CDR3 DNA reads as TGTGCCAGCAGCCCTTATAGATACGAGCAGTACTTC.

The table lists this clone with a few counts. The CDR3 sequence is CASSEGLIDGYTF. CDR3 coding DNA: TGTGCCAGCAGTGAGGGACTCATCGACGGCTACACCTTC. The gene calls are TRBV6-1 and TRBJ1-2, with a weak D call TRBD1 (5 bases). V was pared by 3 bases and J by 8 bases, with 13 bases between. The germline V gene encodes CDR1 MNHNS and CDR2 SASEGT. The CDR3 loop spans 13 amino acids.